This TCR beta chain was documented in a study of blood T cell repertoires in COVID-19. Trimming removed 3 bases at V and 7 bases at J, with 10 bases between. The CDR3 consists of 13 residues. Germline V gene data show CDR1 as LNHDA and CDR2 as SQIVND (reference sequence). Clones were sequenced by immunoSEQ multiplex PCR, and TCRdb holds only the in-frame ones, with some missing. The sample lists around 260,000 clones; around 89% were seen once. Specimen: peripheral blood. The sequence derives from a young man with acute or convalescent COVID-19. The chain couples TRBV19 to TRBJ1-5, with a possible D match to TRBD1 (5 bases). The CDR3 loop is CASSISGHQPQHF. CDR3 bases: TGTGCCAGTAGTATTTCAGGGCACCAGCCCCAGCATTTT. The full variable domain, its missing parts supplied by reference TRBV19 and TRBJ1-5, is DGGITQSPKYLFRKEGQNVTLSCEQNLNHDAMYWYRQDPGQGLRLIYYSQIVNDFQKGDIAEGYSVSREKKESFPLTVTSAQKNPTAFYLCASSISGHQPQHFGDGTRLSIL.